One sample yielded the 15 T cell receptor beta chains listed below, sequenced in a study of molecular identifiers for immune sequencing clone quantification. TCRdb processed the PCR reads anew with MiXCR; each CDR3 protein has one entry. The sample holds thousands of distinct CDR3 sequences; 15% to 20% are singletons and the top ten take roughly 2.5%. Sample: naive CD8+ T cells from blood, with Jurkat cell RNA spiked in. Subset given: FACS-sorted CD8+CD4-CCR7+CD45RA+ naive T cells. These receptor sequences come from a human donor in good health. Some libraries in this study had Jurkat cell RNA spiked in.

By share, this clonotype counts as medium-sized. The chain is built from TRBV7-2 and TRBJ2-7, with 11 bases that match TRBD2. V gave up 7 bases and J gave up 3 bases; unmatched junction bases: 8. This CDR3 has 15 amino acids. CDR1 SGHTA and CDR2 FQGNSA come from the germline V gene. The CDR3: CASTEGLAGFYEQYF. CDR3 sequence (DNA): TGTGCCAGCACCGAAGGACTAGCGGGCTTCTACGAGCAGTACTTC.

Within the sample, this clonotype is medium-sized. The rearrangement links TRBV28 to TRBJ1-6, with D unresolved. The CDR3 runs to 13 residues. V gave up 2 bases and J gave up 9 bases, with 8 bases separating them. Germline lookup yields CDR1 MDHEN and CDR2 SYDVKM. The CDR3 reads CASSLGPTSPLHF. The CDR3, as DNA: TGTGCCAGCAGTTTAGGTCCCACTTCACCCCTCCACTTT.

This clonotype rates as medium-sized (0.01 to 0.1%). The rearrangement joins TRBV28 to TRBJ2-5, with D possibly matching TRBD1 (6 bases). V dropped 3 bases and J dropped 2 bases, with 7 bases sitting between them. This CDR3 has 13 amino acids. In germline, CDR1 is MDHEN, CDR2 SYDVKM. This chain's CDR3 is CASSLGAQETQYF. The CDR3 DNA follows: TGTGCCAGCAGTTTGGGGGCTCAAGAGACCCAGTACTTC.

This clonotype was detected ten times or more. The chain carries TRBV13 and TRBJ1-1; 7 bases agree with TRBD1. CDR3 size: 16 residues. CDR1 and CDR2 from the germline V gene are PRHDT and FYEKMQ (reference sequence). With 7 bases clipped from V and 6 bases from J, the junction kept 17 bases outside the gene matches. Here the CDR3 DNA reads TGTGCCAGCATCCGGTGGGGAGACAGGGAAGTGCCTGAAGCTTTCTTT. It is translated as CASIRWGDREVPEAFF.

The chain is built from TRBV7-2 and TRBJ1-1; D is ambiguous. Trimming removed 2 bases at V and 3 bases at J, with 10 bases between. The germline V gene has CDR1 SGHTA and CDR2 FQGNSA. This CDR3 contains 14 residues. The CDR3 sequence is CASSLFGGYTEAFF. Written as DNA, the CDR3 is TGTGCCAGCAGCTTATTCGGCGGGTACACTGAAGCTTTCTTT.

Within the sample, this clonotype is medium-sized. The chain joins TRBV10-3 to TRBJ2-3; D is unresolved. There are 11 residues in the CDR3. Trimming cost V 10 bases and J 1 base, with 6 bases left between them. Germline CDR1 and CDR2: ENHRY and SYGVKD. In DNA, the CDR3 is TGTGCCACCCAAGGCACAGATACGCAGTATTTT. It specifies CATQGTDTQYF.

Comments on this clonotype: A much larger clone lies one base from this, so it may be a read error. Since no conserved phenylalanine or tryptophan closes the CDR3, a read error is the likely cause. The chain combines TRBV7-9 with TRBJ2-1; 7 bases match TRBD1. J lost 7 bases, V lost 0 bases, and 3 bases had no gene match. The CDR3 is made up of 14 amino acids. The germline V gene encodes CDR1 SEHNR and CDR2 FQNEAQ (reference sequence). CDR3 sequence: CASSLALTGNEQFV. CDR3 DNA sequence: TGTGCCAGCAGCTTAGCCCTGACAGGGAATGAGCAGTTCGTC.

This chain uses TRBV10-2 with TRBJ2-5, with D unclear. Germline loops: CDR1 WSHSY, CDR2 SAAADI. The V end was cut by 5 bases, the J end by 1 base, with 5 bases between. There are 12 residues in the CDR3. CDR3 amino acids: CASSRPQETQYF. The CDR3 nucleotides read TGCGCCAGCAGTAGGCCCCAAGAGACCCAGTACTTC.

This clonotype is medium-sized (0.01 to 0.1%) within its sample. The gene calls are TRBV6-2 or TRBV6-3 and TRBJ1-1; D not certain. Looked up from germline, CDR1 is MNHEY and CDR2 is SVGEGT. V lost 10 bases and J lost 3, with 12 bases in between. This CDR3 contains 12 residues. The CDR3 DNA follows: TGTGCCACGCGTAAAGGGTACACTGAAGCTTTCTTT. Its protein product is CATRKGYTEAFF.

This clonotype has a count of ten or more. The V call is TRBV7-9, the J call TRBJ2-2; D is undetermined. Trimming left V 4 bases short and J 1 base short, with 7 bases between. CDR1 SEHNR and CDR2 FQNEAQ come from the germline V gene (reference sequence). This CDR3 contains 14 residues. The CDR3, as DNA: TGTGCCAGCAGCTCATGGGTGAACACCGGGGAGCTGTTTTTT. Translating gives CASSSWVNTGELFF. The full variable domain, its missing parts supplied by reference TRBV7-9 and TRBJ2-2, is DTGVSQNPRHKITKRGQNVTFRCDPISEHNRLYWYRQTLGQGPEFLTYFQNEAQLEKSRLLSDRFSAERPKGSFSTLEIQRTEQGDSAMYLCASSSWVNTGELFFGEGSRLTVL.

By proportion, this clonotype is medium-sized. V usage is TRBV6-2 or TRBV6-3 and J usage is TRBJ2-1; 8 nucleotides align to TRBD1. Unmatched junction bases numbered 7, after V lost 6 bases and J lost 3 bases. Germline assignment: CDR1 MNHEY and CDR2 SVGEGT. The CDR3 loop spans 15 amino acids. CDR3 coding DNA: TGTGCCAGCAGCTCAGGACAGGGACTCTACAATGAGCAGTTCTTC. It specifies CASSSGQGLYNEQFF.

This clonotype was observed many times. The CDR3 DNA follows: TGTGCCAGCAGCTTGGCCAGCTCTGGGGCCAACGTCCTGACTTTC. Translating gives CASSLASSGANVLTF. V usage is TRBV5-6 and J usage is TRBJ2-6, with D uncertain. V lost 0 bases, J lost 0 bases, and 4 bases lay in between. The germline V gene encodes CDR1 SGHDT and CDR2 YYEEEE. The CDR3 runs 15 residues.

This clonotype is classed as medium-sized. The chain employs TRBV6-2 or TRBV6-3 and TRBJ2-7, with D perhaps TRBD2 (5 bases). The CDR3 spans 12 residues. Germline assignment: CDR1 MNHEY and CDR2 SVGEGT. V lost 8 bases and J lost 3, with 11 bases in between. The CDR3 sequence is CASWTAYYEQYF. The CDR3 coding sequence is TGTGCCAGCTGGACTGCCTACTACGAGCAGTACTTC.

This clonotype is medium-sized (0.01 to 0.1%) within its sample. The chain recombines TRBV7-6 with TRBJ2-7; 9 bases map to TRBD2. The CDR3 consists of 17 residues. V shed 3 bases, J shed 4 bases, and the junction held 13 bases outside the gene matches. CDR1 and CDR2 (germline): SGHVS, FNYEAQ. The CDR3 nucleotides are TGTGCCAGCAGCTTCCCCCCCCAGAGCGGGAGGATTTACGAGCAGTACTTC. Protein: CASSFPPQSGRIYEQYF.

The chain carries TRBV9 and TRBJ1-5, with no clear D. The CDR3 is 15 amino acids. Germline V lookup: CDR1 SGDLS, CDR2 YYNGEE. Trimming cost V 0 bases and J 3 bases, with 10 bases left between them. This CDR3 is CASSVGRHANQPQHF. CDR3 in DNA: TGTGCCAGCAGCGTAGGGCGACACGCCAATCAGCCCCAGCATTTT. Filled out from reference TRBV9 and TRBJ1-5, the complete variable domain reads DSGVTQTPKHLITATGQRVTLRCSPRSGDLSVYWYQQSLDQGLQFLIQYYNGEERAKGNILERFSAQQFPDLHSELNLSSLELGDSALYFCASSVGRHANQPQHFGDGTRLSIL.